This TCR beta chain was profiled in a study of T cells in women clearing cervical HPV infection. Only in-frame clones appear in the TCRdb table, and some are missing; sequencing was by immunoSEQ multiplex PCR. This repertoire includes around 12,000 clones. With regard to this clone: With the read ending 3 residues before the CDR3 end, the germline J gene is used to fill in that end.

With V trimmed by 5 bases and J by 4 bases, 7 bases remained unmatched. The CDR3 has 15 residues. Germline CDR1 is SGHNT and CDR2 is YENEEA. The source material was blood buffy coat. The receptor was derived from a woman between 18 and 70 years old with a cervical HPV16 infection that either progressed to CIN3+ or cleared (not recorded which). This chain uses TRBV11-3 with TRBJ2-2; the match to TRBD1 covers 7 bases. The CDR3 is CASSPGTETTGELFF. The sequenced CDR3 bases are TGTGCCAGCAGCCCCGGGACAGAGACCACCGGGGAG.